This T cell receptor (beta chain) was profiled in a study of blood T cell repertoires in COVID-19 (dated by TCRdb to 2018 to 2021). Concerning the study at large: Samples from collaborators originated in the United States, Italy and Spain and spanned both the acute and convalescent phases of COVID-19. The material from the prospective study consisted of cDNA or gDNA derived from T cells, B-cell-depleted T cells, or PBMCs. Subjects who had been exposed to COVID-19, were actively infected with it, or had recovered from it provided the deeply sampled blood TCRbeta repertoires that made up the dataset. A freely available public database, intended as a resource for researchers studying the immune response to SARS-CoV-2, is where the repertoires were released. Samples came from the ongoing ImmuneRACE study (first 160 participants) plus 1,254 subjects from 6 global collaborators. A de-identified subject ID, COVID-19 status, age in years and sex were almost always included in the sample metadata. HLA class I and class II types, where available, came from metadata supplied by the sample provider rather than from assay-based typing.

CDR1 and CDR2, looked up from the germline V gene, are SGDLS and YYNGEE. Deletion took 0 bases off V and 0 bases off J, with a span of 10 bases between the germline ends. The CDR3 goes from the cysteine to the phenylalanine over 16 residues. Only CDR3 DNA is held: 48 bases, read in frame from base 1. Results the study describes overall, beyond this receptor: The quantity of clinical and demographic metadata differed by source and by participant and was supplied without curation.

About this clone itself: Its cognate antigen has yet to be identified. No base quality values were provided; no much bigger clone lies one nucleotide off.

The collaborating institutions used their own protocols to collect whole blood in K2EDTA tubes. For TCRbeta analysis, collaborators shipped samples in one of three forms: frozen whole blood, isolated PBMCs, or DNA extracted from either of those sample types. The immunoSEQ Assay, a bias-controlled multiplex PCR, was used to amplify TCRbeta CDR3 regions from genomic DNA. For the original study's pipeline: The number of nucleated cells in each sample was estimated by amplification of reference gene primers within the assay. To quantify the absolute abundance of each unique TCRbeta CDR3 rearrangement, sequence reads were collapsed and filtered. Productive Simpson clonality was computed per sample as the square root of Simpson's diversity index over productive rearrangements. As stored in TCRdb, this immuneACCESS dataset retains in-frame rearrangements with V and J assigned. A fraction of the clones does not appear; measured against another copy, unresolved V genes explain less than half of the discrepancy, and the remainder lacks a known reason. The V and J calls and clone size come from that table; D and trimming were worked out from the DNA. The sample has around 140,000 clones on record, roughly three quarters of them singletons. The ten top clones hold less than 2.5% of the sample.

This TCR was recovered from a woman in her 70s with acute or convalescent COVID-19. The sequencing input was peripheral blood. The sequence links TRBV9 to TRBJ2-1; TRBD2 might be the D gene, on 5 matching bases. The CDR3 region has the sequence CASSVGGSGSYNEQFF. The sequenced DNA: TGTGCCAGCAGCGTAGGTGGGAGCGGCTCCTACAATGAGCAGTTCTTC.